The 2 T cell receptor beta chains reported below all come from one sample, sequenced in a study of shared clonotypes between healthy human individuals. Measured with immunoSEQ multiplex PCR; TCRdb has only the in-frame clones, and not every one. The sample lists around 990,000 clones; 70% to 85% were seen once. Input material: memory CD4+ T cells from PBMCs. Documented subset: CD45RA-negative fraction. These receptors were obtained from a man in his late teens or twenties in good health. Some clones in this sample may be carry-over from other donors' samples.

The J gene is TRBJ2-3, the V gene TRBV28, with a weak D call TRBD1 (5 bases). Germline loops: CDR1 MDHEN, CDR2 SYDVKM. Trimming stripped 2 bases from V and 2 bases from J, with 14 bases between. The CDR3 spans 16 residues. In nucleotides, the CDR3 is TGTGCCAGCAGTTTAACGGTCGCAGGGCCCACAGATACGCAGTATTTT. Amino acids: CASSLTVAGPTDTQYF.

The chain has TRBV5-4 and TRBJ2-7; 7 nucleotides match TRBD1. Trimming cost V 4 bases and J 2 bases; bases outside gene matches: 3. The CDR3 covers 13 residues. Germline CDR1 SGHNT, CDR2 YYREEE (reference sequence). CDR3 DNA sequence: TGTGCCAGCAGCGGGACAGAAACCTACGAGCAGTACTTC. It codes for CASSGTETYEQYF.